This T cell receptor (beta chain) derives from a study of cytomegalovirus exposure and HLA in healthy donors (dated by TCRdb to the late 2010s). Looking at the study overall: According to a later analysis, the roughly 130 validation repertoires were produced on the same platform as the 680 or so repertoires of the first cohort. The study aimed to test whether cataloging public T cell receptors could reveal signatures of past pathogen exposure. The study combined high-throughput TCR immunosequencing, statistical association of individual TCRs with disease status, and machine learning to predict cytomegalovirus infection status. In addition to the first cohort of hundreds of subjects, a separate validation cohort of 130 or so different subjects was used. Findings and caveats that apply to the study as a whole: The classifier was reported to diagnose cytomegalovirus status with high specificity and sensitivity in both the original cohort and the validation cohort. In vitro tests confirmed that a few of the cytomegalovirus-associated TCR beta chains recognize cytomegalovirus antigens. In a later analysis, TCRs clustered in the first cohort were found to also tend to co-occur in the roughly 110 validation repertoires, with approximately 94% of cluster scores above 0. All 120 or so repertoires were used to score co-occurrence in the validation cohort in a later analysis, because that analysis had no HLA typing for the cohort. The authors suggested that the approach could potentially be generalized to other disease states and immunological phenotypes. While some public TCRs were present in many individuals, most TCR sequences turned up only very rarely across donors. The study listed 164 TCR beta chains as associated with cytomegalovirus.

A distance of 9 bases separates the germline ends of V and J, which lose 0 bases and 5 bases respectively. Reading from cysteine to phenylalanine, the CDR3 counts 14 amino acids. Of the read, only the CDR3 DNA is kept; its 42 bases are in frame from base 1. CDR1 and CDR2 were assigned from the germline V gene (reference sequence) as LNHNV and YYDKDF. The receptor library was made with the immunoSEQ multiplex PCR assay. Under the source paper's analysis protocol: A statistical classification framework was built for diagnosing cytomegalovirus status from the catalog of TCR beta chain sequences. Entries here come from immuneACCESS through TCRdb and include only in-frame sequences with V and J called. Some clones fail to appear in such tables; in the studies checked, an unresolved V gene covers under half of the shortfall, and the cause of the remainder is unknown. The V and J calls and clone size are taken from that table; D and trimming were inferred from the DNA. The sample table contains 100,000 to 150,000 clones; only one count was recorded for 85% to 90% of them. The ten largest clones take up 1.9% of the sample.

The donors were included in the validation cohort of approximately 120 subjects, a group kept apart from the roughly 670-subject first cohort. Remarks on this clone: Its antigen remains undetermined. No qualities accompany the bases; no much larger clone lies one base away.

The sequence derives from a woman in her late teens or twenties in good health and CMV-seronegative. The chain employs TRBV15 and TRBJ2-3, with the D gene call left open. The specimen sequenced was PBMCs. In nucleotides, the sequence is TGTGCCACCAGCAGAGATCTCTTAGTAGATACGCAGTATTTT. It is translated as CATSRDLLVDTQYF.